This TCR beta chain was recovered during a study of blood T cells in healthy people across ages. Regarding the study as a whole: Observed TCR beta diversity showed a strong correlation with the percentage of naive T cells as measured by flow cytometry. Conclusively comparing naive with antigen-experienced cells was impossible with unsorted PBMCs. TCR beta diversity, measured per million T cells, fell in a roughly linear way with age.

About this clonotype itself: Its antigen is unknown.

It was with a sample-barcoded 5' primer and a J-beta primer mix that a second PCR of roughly 7 to 12 cycles was run. From the 5' RACE reads, TCRdb called clonotypes with MiXCR, one entry per CDR3 protein. In the table there are about 1.4 million distinct CDR3 sequences, approximately 63% of which are singletons. The sequencing input was blood. This TCR came from a man aged 18 to 29 in good health.

The CDR3 region has the DNA TGCGCCAGCAGCCAGATGGTAGCGGGCACCGGGGAGCTGTTTTTT. This encodes CASSQMVAGTGELFF. This chain connects TRBV4-3 to TRBJ2-2; TRBD2 agrees at 7 bases. CDR1 and CDR2 from the germline V gene are LGHNA and YSLEER. Unmatched junction bases numbered 5, after V lost 3 bases and J lost 4 bases. This CDR3 region has 15 residues.